These 23 T cell receptor beta chains were all obtained from the same sample, sequenced in a study of vaccination effects on CD4 cells after COVID-19. Libraries were prepared by immunoSEQ multiplex PCR; TCRdb keeps only in-frame clonotypes and omits some of them. Here the sample spans approximately 15,000 clones, over 60% being singletons. With the ViraFEST assay, the study expanded antigen-specific CD4+ T cells using viral peptide pools, then sequenced them. Cultured cells yielded isolated CD4+ T cells after 10 days. By PCR, the person was confirmed to have had SARS-CoV-2 infection between March and December 2020. Two-dose vaccination with either BNT162b2 or mRNA-1273 was given to the participants. Their antigens are not known. The sample was CD4+ T cells from PBMCs cultured with SARS-CoV-2 spike peptides, taken after COVID-19 vaccination. The receptors were sampled from a human donor who had a prior SARS-CoV-2 infection.

The CDR3 coding sequence is TGTGCCAGCAGCTTGCTCTCATCGAACACTGAAGCTTTCTTT. Encoded protein: CASSLLSSNTEAFF. This chain joins TRBV7-9 and TRBJ1-1; D not resolved. The V gene lost 3 bases and the J gene lost 1 base, with 9 bases spanning the gap. The CDR3 has 14 amino acids. The germline V gene encodes CDR1 SEHNR and CDR2 FQNEAQ (reference sequence).

This chain uses TRBV3-1 (or the pseudogene TRBV3-2) with TRBJ2-2; TRBD1 or TRBD2 may be the D gene (5 bases each). The CDR3 is 13 residues long. Germline V gene lookup returns CDR1 LGHDT and CDR2 YNNKEL (reference sequence). CDR3 in DNA: TGTGCAACAAGTCAGAGGGGATCCGGGGAGCTGTTTTTT. It specifies CATSQRGSGELFF.

There are a few counts of this clone. The genes are TRBV7-2 and TRBJ1-6; no reliable D call. The length of the CDR3 is 13 residues. In germline, CDR1 is SGHTA, CDR2 FQGNSA. This CDR3 is CAVGFSYNSPLHF. The DNA of the CDR3 is TGTGCTGTGGGTTTTTCCTATAATTCACCCCTCCACTTT.

The sample holds one count of this clone. The chain employs TRBV18 and TRBJ1-6; D ambiguous. The germline V gene has CDR1 KGHSH and CDR2 LQKENI. With 3 bases removed from V and 0 bases from J, the gap between germline ends came to 6 bases. The CDR3 runs 15 residues. The CDR3 sequence: CASSPRSSYNSPLHF. As DNA, the CDR3 is TGTGCCAGCTCACCGCGAAGCTCCTATAATTCACCCCTCCACTTT.

The V call is TRBV5-5, the J call TRBJ2-1, with 10 bases matching TRBD1. V was pared by 0 bases and J by 8 bases, with 8 bases of the junction left unmatched. From germline, CDR1 is SGHKS and CDR2 YYEKEE (reference sequence). The CDR3 consists of 16 residues. The chain's CDR3 is CASSLAVGTGADEQFF. The CDR3 DNA reads TGTGCCAGCAGCTTGGCCGTCGGGACAGGGGCCGATGAGCAGTTCTTC. Variable domain in full (rest from reference TRBV5-5 and TRBJ2-1): DAGVTQSPTHLIKTRGQQVTLRCSPISGHKSVSWYQQVLGQGPQFIFQYYEKEERGRGNFPDRFSARQFPNYSSELNVNALLLGDSALYLCASSLAVGTGADEQFFGPGTRLTVL.

This chain joins TRBV5-4 and TRBJ1-2; D not resolved. V lost 4 bases and J 8 bases, leaving 15 bases between the germline ends. CDR3 size: 13 residues. The V gene's germline CDR1 is SGHNT and CDR2 YYREEE (reference sequence). Written as DNA, the CDR3 is TGTGCCAGCAGCCCCGTTTCCGGGCACGGCTACACCTTC. It specifies CASSPVSGHGYTF. The whole variable domain, filled in from reference TRBV5-4 and TRBJ1-2, reads ETGVTQSPTHLIKTRGQQVTLRCSSQSGHNTVSWYQQALGQGPQFIFQYYREEENGRGNFPPRFSGLQFPNYSSELNVNALELDDSALYLCASSPVSGHGYTFGSGTRLTVV.

This clone was observed once. The rearrangement links TRBV27 to TRBJ2-1, with D unresolved. The germline gives CDR1 MNHEY, CDR2 SMNVEV (reference sequence). The CDR3 runs 14 residues. V dropped 1 base and J dropped 4 bases, with 8 bases sitting between them. The CDR3 here is CASSLFSLYNEQFF. CDR3 nucleotide sequence: TGTGCCAGCAGTTTATTTTCCTTGTACAATGAGCAGTTCTTC.

This clone came up a few times. This sequence joins TRBV5-4 and TRBJ2-7; D gene uncertain. The CDR3 consists of 15 residues. Deletions cut 0 bases from V and 0 bases from J, with 10 bases between. Germline V gives CDR1 SGHNT, CDR2 YYREEE (reference sequence). The DNA of the CDR3 is TGTGCCAGCAGCTTGGGTGTCGTCACCTCCTACGAGCAGTACTTC. Translated: CASSLGVVTSYEQYF.

The rearrangement uses TRBV7-2 and TRBJ2-7; D is possibly TRBD1 (5 bases). V was trimmed by 0 bases and J by 5 bases, leaving 11 bases between them. This CDR3 spans 14 amino acids. The germline V gene has CDR1 SGHTA and CDR2 FQGNSA. The CDR3 nucleotides read TGTGCCAGCAGCTTAGCGGGGCCGATAAACGAGCAGTACTTC. Translation: CASSLAGPINEQYF.

The chain couples TRBV29-1 to TRBJ1-1; TRBD1 agrees at 8 bases. V gave up 6 bases and J gave up 1 base; unmatched junction bases: 7. This CDR3 is built from 14 residues. Germline V gives CDR1 SQVTM, CDR2 ANQGSEA. The CDR3 bases are TGCAGCGTCCACAGGGGGGGGAGGAACACTGAAGCTTTCTTT. Its translation is CSVHRGGRNTEAFF.

The chain is built from TRBV11-3 and TRBJ2-5; no clear D gene. CDR1 is SGHNT and CDR2 is YENEEA in the germline V gene. The length of the CDR3 is 15 residues. V lost 1 base to trimming and J lost 1 base, with 10 bases between them. The CDR3 DNA sequence: TGTGCCAGCAGCTTAGGCCAGCCCGGCCAAGAGACCCAGTACTTC. This gives the protein CASSLGQPGQETQYF. Complete variable domain (other parts from reference TRBV11-3 and TRBJ2-5): EAGVVQSPRYKIIEKKQPVAFWCNPISGHNTLYWYLQNLGQGPELLIRYENEEAVDDSQLPKDRFSAERLKGVDSTLKIQPAELGDSAVYLCASSLGQPGQETQYFGPGTRLLVL.

This chain links TRBV10-3 with TRBJ2-3, with D perhaps assigned TRBD1 or TRBD2 (6 bases each). This CDR3 has 17 amino acids. V was shortened by 8 bases and J by 9 bases, with 30 bases between the two germline ends. CDR1 and CDR2 from the germline V gene are ENHRY and SYGVKD. CDR3 in DNA: TGTGCCATCCGGCGGGACACGGTAGGGGCCGCGTTAGGGACGCAGTATTTT. Translating gives CAIRRDTVGAALGTQYF.

The chain has TRBV4-3 and TRBJ2-7; D possibly matches TRBD1 or TRBD2 (5 bases each). The CDR3 extends over 16 amino acids. CDR1 and CDR2 from the germline V gene are LGHNA and YSLEER. The V end lost 1 base, the J end lost 2 bases, and 15 bases lay between the germline ends. The CDR3 here is CASSQVWSGTTYEQYF. Here the CDR3 DNA reads TGCGCCAGCAGCCAAGTGTGGTCAGGGACCACCTACGAGCAGTACTTC.

V usage is TRBV3-1 (or the pseudogene TRBV3-2) and J usage is TRBJ2-5, with 8 bases that match TRBD2. The CDR3 length is 13 residues. From germline, CDR1 is LGHDT and CDR2 YNNKEL (reference sequence). Trimming took 4 bases from V and 5 from J; bases not matched to a gene: 3. CDR3 coding DNA: TGTGCCAGCAGCCCTCGGGGGGGGGAGACCCAGTACTTC. Its protein product is CASSPRGGETQYF.

This clone was recorded once. The CDR3 bases are TGTGCCAGCAGCTTAGAGGGAGGGGGCAACTATGGCTACACCTTC. Protein sequence: CASSLEGGGNYGYTF. The chain uses TRBV7-9 and TRBJ1-2; 7 positions match TRBD1. Germline V gives CDR1 SEHNR, CDR2 FQNEAQ (reference sequence). The junction had 4 bases not matched to a gene; V was cut back by 1 base and J by 2 bases. There are 15 residues in the CDR3. Full variable domain (outside the CDR3, taken from reference TRBV7-9 and TRBJ1-2): DTGVSQNPRHKITKRGQNVTFRCDPISEHNRLYWYRQTLGQGPEFLTYFQNEAQLEKSRLLSDRFSAERPKGSFSTLEIQRTEQGDSAMYLCASSLEGGGNYGYTFGSGTRLTVV.

V is TRBV13 and J is TRBJ2-7, with D perhaps TRBD2 (5 bases). Germline assignment: CDR1 PRHDT and CDR2 FYEKMQ (reference sequence). The V and J ends lost 4 bases and 1 base respectively, with 14 bases between them. The CDR3 is 15 amino acids. The CDR3 is CASSSEGLRSYEQYF. The CDR3 DNA is TGTGCCAGCAGCTCTGAGGGATTGCGATCCTACGAGCAGTACTTC.

The chain is built from TRBV7-9 and TRBJ1-1, with TRBD1 as a possible D gene (6 bases). This CDR3 spans 15 amino acids. V was pared by 5 bases and J by 1 base, with 14 bases between. Germline V lookup: CDR1 SEHNR, CDR2 FQNEAQ (reference sequence). CDR3 region: CASSAQGQANTEAFF. The CDR3 DNA follows: TGTGCCAGCAGCGCCCAGGGACAAGCGAACACTGAAGCTTTCTTT.

The chain recombines TRBV2 with TRBJ2-5; the match to TRBD1 covers 7 bases. Per germline, CDR1 SNHLY and CDR2 FYNNEI. The CDR3 has 13 residues. The V segment lost 8 bases and the J segment 2 bases; nucleotides outside the gene matches: 5. CDR3 nucleotides: TGTGCCAGCGGCGACAGGGTTCAAGAGACCCAGTACTTC. As protein: CASGDRVQETQYF.

CDR3 nucleotide sequence: TGTGCCAGCAGCCCCAGGGTTGACACTGAAGCTTTCTTT. Its translation is CASSPRVDTEAFF. The gene calls are TRBV28 and TRBJ1-1, with TRBD1 as a possible D gene (5 bases). This CDR3 has 13 amino acids. Trimming shortened V by 6 bases and J by 3 bases, and 11 bases separated the two germline ends. CDR1 is MDHEN and CDR2 is SYDVKM in the germline V gene.

This clone was counted only a few times. The chain couples TRBV10-1 to TRBJ1-6, with TRBD1 as a possible D gene (6 bases). V lost 9 bases and J lost 2, with 11 bases in between. Germline loops: CDR1 WNHNN, CDR2 SYGVQD (reference sequence). This CDR3 region has 14 residues. The CDR3: CARQGYAYNSPLHF. CDR3 nucleotide sequence: TGCGCCAGACAGGGCTATGCCTATAATTCACCCCTCCACTTT.

The sample holds one count of this clone. The chain joins TRBV27 to TRBJ2-2; 12 bases are shared with TRBD2. CDR1 is MNHEY and CDR2 is SMNVEV in the germline V gene (reference sequence). The junction had 15 bases not matched to a gene; V was cut back by 7 bases and J by 6 bases. This CDR3 has 18 amino acids. The CDR3 sequence: CASTSIAALAGGAGELFF. CDR3 nucleotide sequence: TGTGCCAGCACCTCCATCGCGGCCCTAGCGGGAGGGGCCGGGGAGCTGTTTTTT.

By proportion, this clone is medium-sized (0.01 to 0.1%). This chain links TRBV3-1 (or the pseudogene TRBV3-2) with TRBJ1-1, with D unresolved. The V end lost 2 bases, the J end lost 0 bases, and 4 bases lay between the germline ends. Germline V lookup: CDR1 LGHDT, CDR2 YNNKEL (reference sequence). This CDR3 spans 13 amino acids. This CDR3 reads CASSQLLNTEAFF. Written as DNA, the CDR3 is TGTGCCAGCAGCCAATTATTGAACACTGAAGCTTTCTTT.

The DNA for the CDR3 is TGTGCCAGCAGCCTCACAGGGGGGAACACTGAAGCTTTCTTT. Its translation: CASSLTGGNTEAFF. The chain carries TRBV11-3 and TRBJ1-1, with TRBD1 identical over 8 bases. Germline trimming cut 5 bases from V and 1 base from J; bases unmatched to any gene: 3. The germline V gene has CDR1 SGHNT and CDR2 YENEEA. This CDR3 has 14 residues.